This TCR beta chain emerged from a study of blood T cell repertoires in COVID-19 (TCRdb year 2020). For the study in its entirety: Samples covering the acute and convalescent phases of COVID-19 were provided by collaborators in the United States, Italy and Spain. Samples were obtained from the ongoing ImmuneRACE study (first 160 participants) and from 1,000 to 1,500 subjects provided by 6 global collaborators. The prospective study material was composed of cDNA or gDNA derived from T cells, B-cell-depleted T cells, or PBMCs. A de-identified subject ID, COVID-19 status, age in years and sex were almost always included in the sample metadata. HLA class I and class II types, where available, came from metadata supplied by the sample provider rather than from assay-based typing. Deeply sampled blood TCRbeta repertoires from subjects exposed to, actively infected with, or recovered from COVID-19 were included in the dataset. The repertoires were released in a freely available public database meant as a resource for research on the immune response to SARS-CoV-2.

Notes on this clone: No cognate antigen has been identified for it. Per-nucleotide qualities are absent, and no much larger clonotype sits a single base away.

TCRbeta CDR3 regions were amplified from genomic DNA using the immunoSEQ Assay, a bias-controlled multiplex PCR. The paper's data handling went like this. The number of nucleated cells in each sample was estimated by amplification of reference gene primers within the assay. Sequence reads were collapsed and filtered to measure the absolute abundance of every unique TCRbeta CDR3 rearrangement. For each sample, productive Simpson clonality was calculated as the square root of Simpson's diversity index across productive rearrangements. TCRdb took over this immuneACCESS table, retaining in-frame rearrangements with V and J assigned. Such tables are incomplete; in checked studies, under half of the missing clones stem from an unresolved V gene, and the remainder is unexplained. V and J calls and clone size are copied from that table; D and trimming were computed from the DNA. The sample table contains over 200,000 clones; only one count was recorded for about 90% of them. The ten largest clones add up to 1% to 1.5% of the sample.

Enrolling through a virtual design, the prospective study's participants ranged in age from roughly 18 to 100 years and lived across approximately 25 United States geographic areas. In the prospective study, cohorts were assigned on the basis of participant-reported clinical history obtained from a screening survey and a study questionnaire. In the prospective study, mobile phlebotomists collected whole blood, serum and a nasopharyngeal or oropharyngeal swab from each participant. Over a roughly 2-month period, participants in the prospective study had the option of providing additional blood draws and questionnaires. Before DNA extraction, blood samples from the prospective study were shipped at room temperature or frozen. General study outcomes and caveats: How much clinical and demographic metadata was included differed by source and by participant, and the metadata was provided uncurated.

The clonotype comes from a human donor in a cohort exposed to, infected with or recovered from COVID-19 (not recorded which). The donor label of this sample is uncertain. The specimen sequenced was PBMCs or T cells enriched from blood (not recorded which).

The CDR3 region reads CAWSVLSRSYEQYF. The DNA sequence reads TGTGCCTGGAGTGTACTAAGTCGTTCCTACGAGCAGTACTTC. The chain uses TRBV30 and TRBJ2-7, with an unclear D gene assignment. The germline V gene (reference sequence) provides CDR1 GTSNPN and CDR2 SVGIG. Between the V and J ends, shortened by 0 bases and 1 base respectively, the junction contains 10 bases. The CDR3 runs 14 residues from the cysteine to the phenylalanine. Just CDR3 DNA is preserved here, 42 bases in frame from base 1.